This entry lists 9 T cell receptor beta chains sequenced from one sample in a study of T cells in Graves' hyperthyroidism and ophthalmopathy. Amplified regions were TCR beta CDR3 sequences from RNA transcripts. Primed by the HTBI set, a first-round RT-PCR was run on the TCR CDR3. TCRdb passed the multiplex PCR reads through MiXCR, listing each CDR3 protein once. The table lists a few hundred thousand distinct CDR3 sequences, roughly 16% of them singletons. Material: blood. The origin of the receptors is a woman aged 40 to 49 with Graves' ophthalmopathy.

This chain links TRBV2 with TRBJ2-5; TRBD2 matches at 9 bases. This CDR3 region has 16 residues. Germline V gene data show CDR1 as SNHLY and CDR2 as FYNNEI. V was clipped by 6 bases and J by 1 base; unmatched bases: 9. Here the CDR3 DNA reads TGTGCCAGCAGCACCCTAGCGGGGACTCTCCAAGAGACCCAGTACTTC. It translates to CASSTLAGTLQETQYF.

This clonotype was observed a handful of times. The chain recombines TRBV14 with TRBJ2-7; weak D call: TRBD2 (5 bases). The germline CDR1 and CDR2 sequences are SGHDN and FVKESK. CDR3 length equals 14 residues. V dropped 4 bases and J dropped 3 bases, with 13 bases sitting between them. The CDR3: CASSRGGPIYEQYF. The CDR3 bases are TGTGCCAGCAGCCGCGGCGGGCCCATCTACGAGCAGTACTTC.

V gene TRBV20-1 combines with J gene TRBJ2-7; TRBD1 is a possible D gene (5 bases). Germline CDR1 is DFQATT and CDR2 is SNEGSKA (reference sequence). The CDR3 loop spans 16 amino acids. V lost 2 bases to trimming and J lost 3 bases, with 20 bases between them. The CDR3 bases are TGCAGTGCTAGACCCCTTGGTGCAGGGTTGATCTACGAGCAGTACTTC. Translating it yields CSARPLGAGLIYEQYF.

At least ten counts were recorded for this clonotype. The chain combines TRBV27 with TRBJ2-7, with 7 positions matching TRBD1. There are 14 residues in the CDR3. V dropped 4 bases and J dropped 7; count of bases not matched to a gene: 10. Looked up from germline, CDR1 is MNHEY and CDR2 is SMNVEV (reference sequence). The CDR3 reads CASSSQDRLREQYF. CDR3 nucleotides: TGTGCCAGCAGTTCACAGGACAGGCTTCGGGAGCAGTACTTC.

This chain uses TRBV3-1 with TRBJ2-7, with D hard to call. Trimming removed 1 base at V and 2 bases at J, with 12 bases between. This CDR3 spans 15 amino acids. Looked up from germline, CDR1 is LGHDT and CDR2 is YNNKEL (reference sequence). DNA for the CDR3: TGTGCCAGCAGCCAAGGGTGGCAAGTGGCCTACGAGCAGTACTTC. It yields the protein CASSQGWQVAYEQYF.

This clonotype has just a few counts. The chain has TRBV6-1 and TRBJ2-6, with a possible D match to TRBD2 (5 bases). The CDR3 covers 15 residues. Germline V gene sequence: CDR1 MNHNS, CDR2 SASEGT. V lost 6 bases, J lost 3 bases, and 12 bases lay in between. The chain's CDR3 is CASRAGEGGANVLTF. The DNA for the CDR3 is TGTGCCAGCAGGGCTGGAGAGGGTGGGGCCAACGTCCTGACTTTC.

This clonotype was seen many times. The chain is built from TRBV7-8 and TRBJ2-5, with D unresolved. The CDR3 covers 14 residues. Germline assignment: CDR1 SGHVS and CDR2 FQNEAQ. The V end was cut by 3 bases, the J end by 1 base, with 9 bases between. CDR3: CASSLANVQETQYF. The CDR3 region has the DNA TGTGCCAGCAGCTTGGCGAACGTCCAAGAGACCCAGTACTTC.

In its sample, this clonotype was seen many times. The chain links TRBV20-1 to TRBJ2-1; tentatively, D is TRBD1 or TRBD2 (5 bases each). CDR3 size: 14 residues. Trimming removed 2 bases at V and 4 bases at J, with 12 bases between. Germline CDR1 and CDR2: DFQATT and SNEGSKA (reference sequence). In nucleotides, the CDR3 is TGCAGTGCTAGAAGAGTGGGACCTTACAATGAGCAGTTCTTC. It is translated as CSARRVGPYNEQFF.

The chain combines TRBV6-5 with TRBJ1-3; unclear D gene. In germline, CDR1 is MNHEY, CDR2 SVGAGI. The CDR3 has 16 residues. V lost 0 bases and J 0 bases, leaving 9 bases between the germline ends. The CDR3 DNA sequence: TGTGCCAGCAGTTACTCGAGTCAATACTCTGGAAACACCATATATTTT. Its protein is CASSYSSQYSGNTIYF.